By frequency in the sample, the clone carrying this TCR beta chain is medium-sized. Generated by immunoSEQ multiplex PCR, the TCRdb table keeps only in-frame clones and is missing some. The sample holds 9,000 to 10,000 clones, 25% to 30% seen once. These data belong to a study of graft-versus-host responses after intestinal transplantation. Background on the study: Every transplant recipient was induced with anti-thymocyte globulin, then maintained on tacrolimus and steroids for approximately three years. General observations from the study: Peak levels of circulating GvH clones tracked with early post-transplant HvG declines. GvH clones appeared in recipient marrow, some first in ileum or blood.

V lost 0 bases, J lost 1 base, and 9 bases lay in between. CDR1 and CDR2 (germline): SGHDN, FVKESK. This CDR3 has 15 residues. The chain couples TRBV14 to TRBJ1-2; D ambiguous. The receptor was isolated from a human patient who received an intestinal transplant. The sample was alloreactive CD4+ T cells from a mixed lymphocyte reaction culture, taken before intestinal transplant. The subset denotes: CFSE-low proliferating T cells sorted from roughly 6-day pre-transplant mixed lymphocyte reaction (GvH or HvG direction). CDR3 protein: CASSQDALGNYGYTF. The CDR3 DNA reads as TGTGCCAGCAGCCAAGACGCACTTGGTAACTATGGCTACACCTTC.